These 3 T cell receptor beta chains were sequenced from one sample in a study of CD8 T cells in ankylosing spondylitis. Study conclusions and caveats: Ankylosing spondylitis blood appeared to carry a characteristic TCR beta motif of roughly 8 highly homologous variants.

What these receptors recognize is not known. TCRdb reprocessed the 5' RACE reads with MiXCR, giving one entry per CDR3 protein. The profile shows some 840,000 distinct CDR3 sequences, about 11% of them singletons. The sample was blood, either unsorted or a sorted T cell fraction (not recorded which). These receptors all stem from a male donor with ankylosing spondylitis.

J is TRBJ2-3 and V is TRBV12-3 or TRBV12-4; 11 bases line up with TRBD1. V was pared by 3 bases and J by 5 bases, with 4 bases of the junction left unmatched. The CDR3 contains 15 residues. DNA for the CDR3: TGTGCCAGCAGTTTTCGGACAGGGGGCAGAGATACGCAGTATTTT. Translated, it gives CASSFRTGGRDTQYF.

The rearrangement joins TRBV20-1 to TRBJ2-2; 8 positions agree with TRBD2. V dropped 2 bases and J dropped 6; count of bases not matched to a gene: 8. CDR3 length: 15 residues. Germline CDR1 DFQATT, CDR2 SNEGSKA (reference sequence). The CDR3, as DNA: TGCAGTGCTAGAAGGGCTAGCGGGCTCTCCGGGGAGCTGTTTTTT. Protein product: CSARRASGLSGELFF.

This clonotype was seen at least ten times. This CDR3 is CASRSLQGRTEAFF. DNA of the CDR3: TGCGCCAGCAGATCCCTACAGGGAAGGACTGAAGCTTTCTTT. The J gene is TRBJ1-1, the V gene TRBV5-1; tentatively, D is TRBD1 (6 bases). Trimming took 5 bases from V and 5 from J, leaving 16 bases between them. This CDR3 comprises 14 residues. CDR1 is SGHRS, CDR2 YFSETQ, per germline.